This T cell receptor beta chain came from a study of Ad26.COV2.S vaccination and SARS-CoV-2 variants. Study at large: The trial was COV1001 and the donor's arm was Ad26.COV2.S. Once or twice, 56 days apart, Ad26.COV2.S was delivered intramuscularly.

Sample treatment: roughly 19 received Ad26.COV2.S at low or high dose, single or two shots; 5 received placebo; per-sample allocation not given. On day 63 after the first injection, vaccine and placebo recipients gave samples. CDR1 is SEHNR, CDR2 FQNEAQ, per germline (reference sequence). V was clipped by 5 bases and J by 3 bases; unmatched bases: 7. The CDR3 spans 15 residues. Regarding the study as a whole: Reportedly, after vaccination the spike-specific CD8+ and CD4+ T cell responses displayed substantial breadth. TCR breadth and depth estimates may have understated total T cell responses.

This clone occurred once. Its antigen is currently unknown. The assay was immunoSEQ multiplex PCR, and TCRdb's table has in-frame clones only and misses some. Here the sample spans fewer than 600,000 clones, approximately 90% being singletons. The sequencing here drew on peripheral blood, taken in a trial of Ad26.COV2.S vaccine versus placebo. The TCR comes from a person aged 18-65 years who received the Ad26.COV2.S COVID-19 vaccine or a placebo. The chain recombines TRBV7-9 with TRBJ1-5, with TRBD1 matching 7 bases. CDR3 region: CASSQQGSANQPQHF. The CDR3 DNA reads TGTGCCAGCAGCCAACAGGGGTCGGCCAATCAGCCCCAGCATTTT.